The 18 T cell receptor beta chains in this list originate from one sample, sequenced in a study of blood T cell repertoires in COVID-19. Clones were sequenced by immunoSEQ multiplex PCR, and TCRdb holds only the in-frame ones, with some missing. The sample contains a few hundred thousand clones, around 87% of which appear only once. Sequencing was done on a sample of PBMCs or T cells enriched from blood (not recorded which). The source of these receptors is a woman between 18 and 30 years old who had recovered from COVID-19.

CDR3 sequence reads: CASTSGGPYEQYF. CDR3 coding DNA: TGTGCCTCGACTAGCGGGGGGCCCTACGAGCAGTACTTC. The rearrangement links TRBV6-5 to TRBJ2-7; 13 bases map to TRBD2. Germline CDR1 is MNHEY and CDR2 is SVGAGI. The J segment lost 2 bases and the V segment lost 11 bases, leaving 3 bases of the junction unmatched. This CDR3 comprises 13 residues.

This chain connects TRBV28 to TRBJ1-5; 7 bases match TRBD1. The trim removed 3 bases at V and 3 bases at J, leaving 11 bases unmatched. Germline values: CDR1 MDHEN, CDR2 SYDVKM. The CDR3 is made up of 17 amino acids. The CDR3: CASSLFGQAPANQPQHF. The CDR3 coding sequence is TGTGCCAGCAGTTTGTTCGGACAGGCCCCTGCCAATCAGCCCCAGCATTTT.

Here the CDR3 reads CASTPPTTNYGYTF. The DNA of the CDR3 is TGTGCCAGCACCCCTCCAACTACTAACTATGGCTACACCTTC. This rearrangement joins TRBV7-2 to TRBJ1-2; D not resolved. The CDR3 is 14 amino acids. Germline CDR1 is SGHTA and CDR2 is FQGNSA. V dropped 7 bases and J dropped 0 bases, with 12 bases sitting between them.

CDR3 sequence: CASGLNLGNQPQHF. The CDR3 DNA reads as TGTGCTAGTGGTTTGAATTTAGGCAATCAGCCCCAGCATTTT. The chain is built from TRBV12-5 and TRBJ1-5, with D unresolved. Germline assignment: CDR1 LGHNT and CDR2 FRNRAP. The CDR3 is 14 amino acids. V was trimmed by 2 bases and J by 2 bases, leaving 7 bases between them.

The V gene is TRBV9, the J gene TRBJ2-2; the match to TRBD2 covers 10 bases. Trimming at V came to 9 bases and at J to 4 bases, leaving 9 bases not matched to a gene. This CDR3 region has 15 residues. Germline CDR1 is SGDLS and CDR2 is YYNGEE. CDR3 residues: CATTGLAGATGELFF. The DNA for the CDR3 is TGTGCCACCACGGGGCTAGCGGGGGCCACCGGGGAGCTGTTTTTT.

DNA of the CDR3: TGTGCCAGCAGTTTCCCGGGTGATCAGCCCCAGCATTTT. Residues: CASSFPGDQPQHF. The V and J genes are TRBV12-3 or TRBV12-4 and TRBJ1-5; D unresolved. This CDR3 region has 13 residues. The V and J ends lost 3 bases and 5 bases respectively, with 8 bases between them.

This chain uses TRBV6-1 with TRBJ2-5, with 8 bases matching TRBD1. The CDR3 runs to 15 residues. Looked up from germline, CDR1 is MNHNS and CDR2 is SASEGT. The V gene end was trimmed by 3 bases and the J gene end by 5 bases; junction bases not matched to a gene: 8. CDR3 bases: TGTGCCAGCAGTGAGCTAGGGACAGGAGGGGAGACCCAGTACTTC. This sequence encodes CASSELGTGGETQYF.

V and J are TRBV7-8 and TRBJ2-7; TRBD1 aligns across 12 bases. With 4 bases clipped from V and 4 bases from J, the junction kept 8 bases outside the gene matches. From germline, CDR1 is SGHVS and CDR2 FQNEAQ. CDR3 length equals 16 residues. For the CDR3, the DNA is TGTGCCAGCAGCTGGGACAGGGGGCGGCTTTTTTACGAGCAGTACTTC. Translating gives CASSWDRGRLFYEQYF.

This sequence joins TRBV2 and TRBJ1-6, with no clear D. Trimming took 6 bases from V and 11 from J, leaving 5 bases between them. This CDR3 region has 10 residues. CDR1 and CDR2 from the germline V gene are SNHLY and FYNNEI. The CDR3 DNA is TGTGCCAGCAGCGGGGCACCCCTCCACTTT. It translates to CASSGAPLHF.

This chain connects TRBV1 to TRBJ1-5; TRBD1, the table's D call, was not compared with the DNA. TRBV1 is termed a pseudogene. CDR3 length: 15 residues. CDR3 amino acids: CTSSPLQGGNQPQHF. CDR3 bases: TGCACCAGCAGCCCGTTACAGGGGGGCAACCAGCCCCAGCATTTT.

This clone is a singleton in its sample. The chain carries TRBV29-1 and TRBJ2-7; the match to TRBD1 covers 12 bases. This CDR3 comprises 12 residues. Germline lookup yields CDR1 SQVTM and CDR2 ANQGSEA. J gave up 5 bases and V 6 bases, and 2 bases lay outside the gene matches. CDR3: CSVGTGGNEQYF. In DNA, the CDR3 is TGCAGCGTAGGGACAGGGGGCAACGAGCAGTACTTC.

The chain carries TRBV5-1 and TRBJ2-3; 7 bases are a match to TRBD2. This CDR3 has 14 residues. CDR1 and CDR2 (germline): SGHRS, YFSETQ. The V segment lost 9 bases and the J segment 4 bases; nucleotides outside the gene matches: 11. The CDR3 region has the DNA TGCGCCACCTCCCTTACTAGCGTACCAGATACGCAGTATTTT. It is translated as CATSLTSVPDTQYF. The full variable domain, in which reference TRBV5-1 and TRBJ2-3 provide the parts outside the CDR3, is KAGVTQTPRYLIKTRGQQVTLSCSPISGHRSVSWYQQTPGQGLQFLFEYFSETQRNKGNFPGRFSGRQFSNSRSEMNVSTLELGDSALYLCATSLTSVPDTQYFGPGTRLTVL.

V gene TRBV28 combines with J gene TRBJ1-1; 7 nucleotides line up with TRBD1. CDR1 is MDHEN, CDR2 SYDVKM, per germline. The CDR3 is 16 amino acids. J was trimmed by 4 bases and V by 5 bases; bases with no gene match: 13. As DNA, the CDR3 is TGTGCCAGCAGTCCCAGGGGACAGATGGGCGGCACTGAAGCTTTCTTT. This encodes CASSPRGQMGGTEAFF.

J is TRBJ2-4 and V is TRBV5-6, with a possible D match to TRBD1 (6 bases). Germline V gene lookup returns CDR1 SGHDT and CDR2 YYEEEE. V gave up 4 bases and J gave up 0 bases, with 14 bases separating them. This CDR3 comprises 16 residues. The CDR3 DNA sequence: TGTGCCAGCAGCCTCAATACAGGGCTAGCCAAAAACATTCAGTACTTC. Protein: CASSLNTGLAKNIQYF.

The rearrangement uses TRBV20-1 and TRBJ1-2; D possibly corresponds to TRBD1 (5 bases). The ends were cut back, 3 bases at V and 2 bases at J, with 10 bases in the middle. Germline V gene sequence: CDR1 DFQATT, CDR2 SNEGSKA (reference sequence). The CDR3 loop spans 13 amino acids. The CDR3 sequence is CSASKDSNYGYTF. As DNA, the CDR3 is TGCAGTGCTAGTAAAGACAGCAACTATGGCTACACCTTC.

The V and J genes are TRBV12-5 and TRBJ1-2; TRBD1 matches at 7 bases. The CDR3 covers 14 residues. J lost 10 bases, V lost 4 bases, and 12 bases had no gene match. Looked up from germline, CDR1 is LGHNT and CDR2 is FRNRAP. CDR3 protein: CASGWGPTGAPYTF. Here the CDR3 DNA reads TGTGCTAGTGGTTGGGGGCCCACAGGGGCCCCCTACACCTTC.

The gene calls are TRBV4-2 and TRBJ1-4; the match to TRBD1 covers 10 bases. There are 16 residues in the CDR3. Germline V gene data show CDR1 as LGHNA and CDR2 as YNFKEQ. V gave up 4 bases and J gave up 6 bases; unmatched junction bases: 8. For the CDR3, the DNA is TGTGCCAGCAGCCCTTCACCCGGGACAGGGGATGAAAAACTGTTTTTT. Translated: CASSPSPGTGDEKLFF.

The V gene is TRBV11-2, the J gene TRBJ1-2; 7 bases are shared with TRBD1. The trim removed 2 bases at V and 1 base at J, leaving 1 base unmatched. The CDR3 runs to 14 residues. The V gene's germline CDR1 is SGHAT and CDR2 FQNNGV. In DNA form, the CDR3 reads TGTGCCAGCAGCTTAACAGGGGTTAACTATGGCTACACCTTC. It translates to CASSLTGVNYGYTF.